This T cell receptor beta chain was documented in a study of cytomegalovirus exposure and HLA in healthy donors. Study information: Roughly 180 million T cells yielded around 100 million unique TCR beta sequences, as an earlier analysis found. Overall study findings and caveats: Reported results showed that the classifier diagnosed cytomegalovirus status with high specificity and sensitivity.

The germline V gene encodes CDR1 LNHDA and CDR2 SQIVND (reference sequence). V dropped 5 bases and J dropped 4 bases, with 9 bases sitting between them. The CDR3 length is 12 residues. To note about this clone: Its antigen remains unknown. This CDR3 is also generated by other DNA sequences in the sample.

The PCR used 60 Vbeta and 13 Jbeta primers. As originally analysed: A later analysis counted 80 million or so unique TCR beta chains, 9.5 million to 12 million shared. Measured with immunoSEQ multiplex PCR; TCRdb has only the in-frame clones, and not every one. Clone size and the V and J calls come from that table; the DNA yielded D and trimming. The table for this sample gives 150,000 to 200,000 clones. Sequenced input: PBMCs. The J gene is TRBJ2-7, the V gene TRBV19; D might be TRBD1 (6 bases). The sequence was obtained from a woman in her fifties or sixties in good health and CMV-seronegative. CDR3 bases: TGTGCCAGTAGTGTTACAGGGTACGAGCAGTACTTC. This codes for CASSVTGYEQYF.